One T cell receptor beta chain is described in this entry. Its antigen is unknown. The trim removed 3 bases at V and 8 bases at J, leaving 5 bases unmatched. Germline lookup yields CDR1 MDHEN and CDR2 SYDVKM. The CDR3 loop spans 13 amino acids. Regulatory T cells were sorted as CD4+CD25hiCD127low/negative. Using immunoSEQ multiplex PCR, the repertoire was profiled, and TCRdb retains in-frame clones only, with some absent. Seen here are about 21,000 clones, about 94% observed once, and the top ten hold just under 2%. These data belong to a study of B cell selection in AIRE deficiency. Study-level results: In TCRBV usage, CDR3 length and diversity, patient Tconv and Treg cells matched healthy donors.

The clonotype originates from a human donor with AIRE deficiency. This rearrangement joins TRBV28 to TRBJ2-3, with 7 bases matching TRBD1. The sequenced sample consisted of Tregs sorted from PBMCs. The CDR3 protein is CASSFPGGSTQYF. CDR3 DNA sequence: TGTGCCAGCAGTTTCCCAGGGGGAAGTACGCAGTATTTT.